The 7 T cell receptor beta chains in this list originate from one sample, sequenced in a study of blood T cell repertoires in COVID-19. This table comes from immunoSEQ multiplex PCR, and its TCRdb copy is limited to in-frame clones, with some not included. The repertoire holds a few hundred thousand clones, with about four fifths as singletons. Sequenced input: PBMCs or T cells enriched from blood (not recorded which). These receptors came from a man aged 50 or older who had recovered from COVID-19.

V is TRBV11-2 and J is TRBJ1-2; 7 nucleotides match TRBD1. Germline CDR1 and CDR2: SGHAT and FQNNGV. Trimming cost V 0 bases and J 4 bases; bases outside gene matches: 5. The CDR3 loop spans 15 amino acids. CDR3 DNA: TGTGCCAGCAGCTTAGATAGGACAGGAGGCTATGGCTACACCTTC. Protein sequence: CASSLDRTGGYGYTF.

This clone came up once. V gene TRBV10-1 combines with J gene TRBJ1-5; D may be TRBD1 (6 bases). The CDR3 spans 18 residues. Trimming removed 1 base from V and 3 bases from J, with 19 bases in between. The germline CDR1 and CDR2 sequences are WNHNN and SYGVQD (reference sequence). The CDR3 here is CASSEWDTRRNHNQPQHF. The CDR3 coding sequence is TGCGCCAGCAGTGAGTGGGACACAAGGAGGAATCACAATCAGCCCCAGCATTTT.

The CDR3 is CASSPRWGGNTEAFF. The CDR3 DNA is TGTGCCAGCAGTCCCAGGTGGGGGGGGAACACTGAAGCTTTCTTT. The chain carries TRBV28 and TRBJ1-1, with TRBD1 as a possible D gene (5 bases). Germline assignment: CDR1 MDHEN and CDR2 SYDVKM. The V and J ends lost 5 bases and 1 base respectively, with 14 bases between them. The CDR3 contains 15 residues.

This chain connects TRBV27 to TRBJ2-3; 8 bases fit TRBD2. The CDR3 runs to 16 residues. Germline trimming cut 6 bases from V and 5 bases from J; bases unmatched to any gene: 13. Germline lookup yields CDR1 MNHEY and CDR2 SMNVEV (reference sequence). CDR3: CASRNDGRGAIDTQYF. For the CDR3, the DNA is TGTGCCAGCAGAAATGATGGGCGGGGGGCTATAGATACGCAGTATTTT.

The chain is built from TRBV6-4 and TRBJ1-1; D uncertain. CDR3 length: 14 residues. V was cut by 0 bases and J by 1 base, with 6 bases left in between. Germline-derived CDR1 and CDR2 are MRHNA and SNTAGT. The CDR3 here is CASSDSSKNTEAFF. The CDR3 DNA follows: TGTGCCAGCAGTGACTCATCCAAGAACACTGAAGCTTTCTTT.

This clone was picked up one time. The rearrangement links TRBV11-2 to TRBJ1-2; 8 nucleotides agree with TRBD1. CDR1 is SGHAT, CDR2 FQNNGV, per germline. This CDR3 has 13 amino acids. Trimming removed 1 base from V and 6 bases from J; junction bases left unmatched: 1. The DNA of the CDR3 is TGTGCCAGCAGCTTAGGACAGGGGAATGGCTACACCTTC. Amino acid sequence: CASSLGQGNGYTF.

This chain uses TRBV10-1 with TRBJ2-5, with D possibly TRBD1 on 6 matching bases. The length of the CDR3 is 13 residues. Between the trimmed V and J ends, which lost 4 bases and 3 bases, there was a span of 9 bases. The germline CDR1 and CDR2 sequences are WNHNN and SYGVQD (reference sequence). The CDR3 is CASSAGDKETQYF. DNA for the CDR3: TGCGCCAGCAGTGCAGGGGATAAAGAGACCCAGTACTTC.